Presented here are 30 T cell receptor beta chains from one specimen sequenced in a study of OX40 agonist ivuxolimab in advanced cancers. The method was immunoSEQ multiplex PCR; TCRdb's version includes in-frame clones alone and lacks a portion of them. The sample holds 20,000 or so clones, around 80% seen once. The sample in question was CD4+ or CD8+ T cells sorted from blood, obtained in a trial of the OX40 agonist ivuxolimab. The receptors originated from an adult with an advanced solid tumor such as melanoma, head and neck, liver or kidney cancer.

The chain recombines TRBV5-1 with TRBJ1-2; no clear D gene. V lost 5 bases, J lost 1 base, and 9 bases lay in between. The CDR3 is made up of 13 amino acids. Germline values: CDR1 SGHRS, CDR2 YFSETQ. The CDR3 coding sequence is TGCGCCAGCAGTTTCCCCAATAACTATGGCTACACCTTC. It encodes CASSFPNNYGYTF.

V is TRBV28 and J is TRBJ1-2, with 7 bases lining up with TRBD1. The CDR3 is 16 amino acids. The V and J ends lost 3 bases and 3 bases, in that order; junction bases with no gene match: 10. CDR1 MDHEN and CDR2 SYDVKM come from the germline V gene. DNA of the CDR3: TGTGCCAGCAGTTTGACAGGGATTCGAGGTCACTATGGCTACACCTTC. Translating it yields CASSLTGIRGHYGYTF.

This chain connects TRBV7-8 to TRBJ2-7; a possible D gene is TRBD1 (7 bases). The germline V gene encodes CDR1 SGHVS and CDR2 FQNEAQ. This CDR3 has 15 amino acids. V lost 1 base, J lost 2 bases, and 12 bases lay in between. The chain's CDR3 is CASSLGQGGPYEQYF. CDR3 coding DNA: TGTGCCAGCAGCTTAGGACAGGGAGGTCCCTACGAGCAGTACTTC.

The chain recombines TRBV6-5 with TRBJ2-7, with TRBD1 as a possible D gene (6 bases). Germline-derived CDR1 and CDR2 are MNHEY and SVGAGI. V lost 4 bases and J 4 bases, leaving 11 bases between the germline ends. The CDR3 runs 13 residues. The CDR3 coding sequence is TGTGCCAGCAGTTCTGACAGGACTTACGAGCAGTACTTC. Translation gives CASSSDRTYEQYF.

This clone was counted between two and nine times. The chain recombines TRBV4-1 with TRBJ2-3, with 8 bases aligning to TRBD2. CDR1 is MGHRA and CDR2 is YSYEKL in the germline V gene. J was trimmed by 2 bases and V by 7 bases; bases with no gene match: 5. The CDR3 is 14 residues long. The DNA for the CDR3 is TGCGCCAGCAACCCTAGCGGGTACACAGATACGCAGTATTTT. This encodes CASNPSGYTDTQYF.

J is TRBJ1-5 and V is TRBV15; D not certain. The CDR3 contains 15 residues. V was trimmed by 0 bases and J by 0 bases, leaving 6 bases between them. Germline-derived CDR1 and CDR2 are LNHNV and YYDKDF (reference sequence). For the CDR3, the DNA is TGTGCCACCAGCAGAGATAGAACTAGCAATCAGCCCCAGCATTTT. This encodes CATSRDRTSNQPQHF.

The chain has TRBV5-1 and TRBJ2-1, with 14 bases fitting TRBD2. CDR3 length equals 17 residues. Germline V gene lookup returns CDR1 SGHRS and CDR2 YFSETQ. V was pared by 3 bases and J by 0 bases, with 2 bases of the junction left unmatched. The CDR3 coding sequence is TGCGCCAGCAGCTGGACTAGCGGGGGGCCCTCCTACAATGAGCAGTTCTTC. Translating gives CASSWTSGGPSYNEQFF.

The CDR3 here is CASRGLSTDTQYF. The DNA of the CDR3 is TGTGCCAGCCGGGGGCTCAGCACAGATACGCAGTATTTT. V and J are TRBV2 and TRBJ2-3; D is perhaps TRBD1 or TRBD2 (6 bases each). Germline CDR1 reads SNHLY; CDR2 reads FYNNEI. The CDR3 has 13 amino acids. Trimming pared 8 bases from V and 0 bases from J, leaving 9 bases between.

CDR3 protein: CASTLGQGAEAFF. In nucleotides, the CDR3 is TGTGCCAGCACCCTCGGACAGGGGGCTGAAGCTTTCTTT. This chain connects TRBV6-1 to TRBJ1-1, with 10 bases matching TRBD1. Germline lookup yields CDR1 MNHNS and CDR2 SASEGT. This CDR3 contains 13 residues. The V and J ends lost 7 bases and 6 bases, in that order; junction bases with no gene match: 5.

The chain is built from TRBV14 and TRBJ1-5; a weak D match, TRBD1 (5 bases). Germline loops: CDR1 SGHDN, CDR2 FVKESK. CDR3 length: 15 amino acids. The ends were cut back, 3 bases at V and 7 bases at J, with 16 bases in the middle. CDR3 amino acids: CASSQELGDGQPQHF. CDR3 bases: TGTGCCAGCAGCCAGGAGTTGGGGGATGGGCAGCCCCAGCATTTT.

The rearrangement joins TRBV2 to TRBJ1-1, with 8 bases lining up with TRBD1. The CDR3 is made up of 15 amino acids. CDR1 is SNHLY, CDR2 FYNNEI, per germline. The junction had 9 bases not matched to a gene; V was cut back by 6 bases and J by 3 bases. The CDR3 DNA is TGTGCCAGCAGCGCAAGACAGGGGACGGACACTGAAGCTTTCTTT. Protein product: CASSARQGTDTEAFF.

The chain uses TRBV15 and TRBJ2-5; D remains ambiguous. Germline-derived CDR1 and CDR2 are LNHNV and YYDKDF (reference sequence). Trimming took off 0 bases at V and 0 bases at J, with 8 bases between the two ends. This CDR3 has 15 amino acids. The CDR3 protein is CATSRDTAYQETQYF. The CDR3 DNA reads as TGTGCCACCAGCAGAGATACAGCGTACCAAGAGACCCAGTACTTC.

The chain couples TRBV19 to TRBJ2-7; D gene unclear. The V end lost 9 bases, the J end lost 0 bases, and 6 bases lay between the germline ends. Germline CDR1 reads LNHDA; CDR2 reads SQIVND (reference sequence). The CDR3 sequence is 11 residues long. The CDR3 nucleotides read TGTGCCAGCCGCTACTCCTACGAGCAGTACTTC. Translated: CASRYSYEQYF.

V and J are TRBV30 and TRBJ1-6; D remains ambiguous. The CDR3 extends over 15 amino acids. Germline CDR1 GTSNPN, CDR2 SVGIG (reference sequence). V lost 8 bases to trimming and J lost 0 bases, with 14 bases between them. The CDR3 region is CAATAESSYNSPLHF. As DNA, the CDR3 is TGTGCCGCGACCGCGGAGAGCTCCTATAATTCACCCCTCCACTTT.

J is TRBJ2-1 and V is TRBV5-1; TRBD2 agrees at 12 bases. The CDR3 consists of 15 residues. J was trimmed by 4 bases and V by 1 base; bases with no gene match: 0. Germline V gene lookup returns CDR1 SGHRS and CDR2 YFSETQ. In DNA, the CDR3 is TGCGCCAGCAGCTTGACTAGCGGGGGGTACAATGAGCAGTTCTTC. Translating gives CASSLTSGGYNEQFF.

CDR3 region: CAWSQGGRSPLHF. For the CDR3, the DNA is TGTGCCTGGAGCCAGGGGGGCAGGTCACCCCTCCACTTT. The chain combines TRBV30 with TRBJ1-6, with TRBD1 matching 7 bases. Germline CDR1 reads GTSNPN; CDR2 reads SVGIG (reference sequence). The CDR3 extends over 13 amino acids. J lost 10 bases, V lost 3 bases, and 6 bases had no gene match.

There are a few counts of this clone. The J gene is TRBJ1-5, the V gene TRBV4-1; maybe TRBD1 (5 bases). This CDR3 spans 15 amino acids. Trimming pared 0 bases from V and 7 bases from J, leaving 13 bases between. Germline V CDR1 and CDR2: MGHRA, YSYEKL. The CDR3 sequence is CASSQEVTGEQPQHF. CDR3 coding DNA: TGCGCCAGCAGCCAAGAGGTAACGGGGGAGCAGCCCCAGCATTTT.

This clone was observed a single time. The chain combines TRBV10-2 with TRBJ2-3, with TRBD2 identical over 8 bases. The V segment lost 3 bases and the J segment 5 bases; nucleotides outside the gene matches: 10. The CDR3 sequence is 16 residues long. Germline lookup yields CDR1 WSHSY and CDR2 SAAADI. The CDR3 reads CASSDRRGDKGDTQYF. The CDR3 bases are TGCGCCAGCAGTGATCGGCGGGGGGACAAGGGAGATACGCAGTATTTT.

This chain connects TRBV19 to TRBJ1-1; D call uncertain. Deletions cut 5 bases from V and 7 bases from J, with 11 bases between. Germline CDR1 LNHDA, CDR2 SQIVND (reference sequence). The CDR3 runs to 12 residues. The CDR3 sequence is CASSRGVVEAFF. The CDR3 DNA is TGTGCCAGTAGTCGCGGGGTAGTTGAAGCTTTCTTT.

The chain uses TRBV2 and TRBJ1-1; 7 bases fit TRBD1. Per germline, CDR1 SNHLY and CDR2 FYNNEI. The CDR3 is 14 residues long. J lost 2 bases, V lost 7 bases, and 7 bases had no gene match. CDR3 protein: CASIGTVSNTEAFF. The CDR3 DNA reads as TGTGCCAGCATCGGGACAGTGAGTAACACTGAAGCTTTCTTT.

V is TRBV27 and J is TRBJ1-4; D is perhaps TRBD1 (5 bases). The CDR3 totals 12 residues. Germline V gives CDR1 MNHEY, CDR2 SMNVEV (reference sequence). The V and J ends lost 8 bases and 5 bases respectively, with 9 bases between them. Written as DNA, the CDR3 is TGTGCCAGCGCAAGGGGAAATGAAAAACTGTTTTTT. As protein: CASARGNEKLFF.

This rearrangement joins TRBV10-3 to TRBJ2-7; D might be TRBD2 (5 bases). The CDR3 is 13 amino acids. The V end was cut by 10 bases, the J end by 0 bases, with 13 bases between. Per the germline V gene, CDR1 is ENHRY and CDR2 is SYGVKD. CDR3 coding DNA: TGTGCCACGCGGACTCCTAGCTCCTACGAGCAGTACTTC. It is translated as CATRTPSSYEQYF.

The V and J genes are TRBV7-8 and TRBJ2-7; TRBD2 aligns across 9 bases. Germline lookup yields CDR1 SGHVS and CDR2 FQNEAQ. The CDR3 contains 12 residues. V gave up 6 bases and J gave up 5 bases; unmatched junction bases: 2. The CDR3 protein is CASRKRGDEQYF. CDR3 bases: TGTGCCAGCAGAAAGCGGGGGGACGAGCAGTACTTC.

V gene TRBV5-8 combines with J gene TRBJ2-3; TRBD2 matches at 8 bases. V lost 0 bases to trimming and J lost 0 bases; unmatched junction nucleotides: 6. The CDR3 runs to 17 residues. Germline-derived CDR1 and CDR2 are SGHTS and YDEGEE. The CDR3 region is CASSLARASGSTDTQYF. In nucleotides, the CDR3 is TGTGCCAGCAGCTTGGCCCGGGCTAGCGGGAGCACAGATACGCAGTATTTT.

This clone was detected a few times. Distinct nucleotide sequences in the sample also encode this CDR3. The chain uses TRBV4-1 and TRBJ2-3, with D unresolved. The V and J ends lost 1 base and 3 bases respectively, with 14 bases between them. Germline-derived CDR1 and CDR2 are MGHRA and YSYEKL. This CDR3 spans 16 amino acids. The CDR3: CASSQGGAGRTDTQYF. The CDR3, as DNA: TGCGCCAGCAGCCAAGGAGGTGCCGGAAGAACAGATACGCAGTATTTT.

The chain employs TRBV5-1 and TRBJ1-2; no clear D gene. V lost 1 base to trimming and J lost 4 bases, with 11 bases between them. Germline V gene lookup returns CDR1 SGHRS and CDR2 YFSETQ. The CDR3 sequence is 14 residues long. The CDR3: CASSLSPRSYGYTF. The CDR3 DNA follows: TGCGCCAGCAGCTTGAGTCCCAGGTCCTATGGCTACACCTTC.

The V call is TRBV11-2, the J call TRBJ2-5; perhaps TRBD1 as D (6 bases). V was clipped by 5 bases and J by 9 bases, with 16 bases between them. The germline CDR1 and CDR2 sequences are SGHAT and FQNNGV. This CDR3 spans 13 amino acids. The CDR3 reads CASSRTEGEAQYF. The CDR3 region has the DNA TGTGCCAGCAGCAGGACAGAGGGTGAGGCCCAGTACTTC. Complete variable domain (other parts from reference TRBV11-2 and TRBJ2-5): EAGVAQSPRYKIIEKRQSVAFWCNPISGHATLYWYQQILGQGPKLLIQFQNNGVVDDSQLPKDRFSAERLKGVDSTLKIQPAKLEDSAVYLCASSRTEGEAQYFGPGTRLLVL.

The chain links TRBV7-6 to TRBJ2-5; D might be TRBD1 (5 bases). The end of the DNA fits TRBJ2-7 better, so the J call may be wrong. CDR1 and CDR2 (germline): SGHVS, FNYEAQ. CDR3 length equals 14 residues. The CDR3 nucleotides read TGTGCCAGCAGCCGTTTTGCAGGGACCTACGAGCAGTACTTC. It codes for CASSRFAGTYEQYF.

The V and J genes are TRBV7-3 and TRBJ2-7; no reliable D call. Germline V gene sequence: CDR1 SGHTA, CDR2 FQGTGA. V gave up 1 base and J gave up 1 base, with 8 bases separating them. This CDR3 comprises 14 residues. CDR3 sequence: CASSLKRTSYEQYF. CDR3 nucleotides: TGTGCCAGCAGCTTAAAACGGACGTCCTACGAGCAGTACTTC.

V is TRBV4-2 and J is TRBJ2-1, with D perhaps TRBD2 (6 bases). Germline-derived CDR1 and CDR2 are LGHNA and YNFKEQ. This CDR3 contains 15 residues. The V gene lost 5 bases and the J gene lost 7 bases, with 18 bases spanning the gap. DNA of the CDR3: TGTGCCAGCAGCACCCCCGGTGCGGGATTTAATGAGCAGTTCTTC. Translation gives CASSTPGAGFNEQFF.